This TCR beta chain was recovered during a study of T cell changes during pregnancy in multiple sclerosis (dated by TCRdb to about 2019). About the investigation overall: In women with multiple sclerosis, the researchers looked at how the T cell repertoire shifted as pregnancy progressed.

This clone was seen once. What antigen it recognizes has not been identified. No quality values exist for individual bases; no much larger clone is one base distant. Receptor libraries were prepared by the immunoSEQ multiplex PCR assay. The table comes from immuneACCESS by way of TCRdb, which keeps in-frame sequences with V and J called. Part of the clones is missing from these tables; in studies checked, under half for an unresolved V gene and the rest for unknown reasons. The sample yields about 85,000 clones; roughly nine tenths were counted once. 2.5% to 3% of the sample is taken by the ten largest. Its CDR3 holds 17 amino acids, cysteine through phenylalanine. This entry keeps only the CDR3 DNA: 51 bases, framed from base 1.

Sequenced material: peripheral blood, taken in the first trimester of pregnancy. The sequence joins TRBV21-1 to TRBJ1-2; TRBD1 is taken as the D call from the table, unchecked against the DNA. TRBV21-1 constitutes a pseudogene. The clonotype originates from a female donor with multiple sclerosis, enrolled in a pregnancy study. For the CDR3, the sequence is CASSPRSGTGALYGYTF. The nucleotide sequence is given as TGTGCCAGCAGCCCGCGCTCCGGGACAGGGGCTCTCTATGGCTACACCTTC.